The T cell receptor beta chain described here comes from a study of blood T cell repertoires in COVID-19. Profiling relied on immunoSEQ multiplex PCR, and the TCRdb table lists in-frame clones only, not all of them. The sample carries approximately 280,000 clones, 70% to 90% recorded once. The sequence was collected from a woman in her 70s with acute or convalescent COVID-19. Input material: peripheral blood.

DNA for the CDR3: TGTGCCATCAGTGAATCGAAGCACCTCCCCACTGAAGCTTTCTTT. It is translated as CAISESKHLPTEAFF. The gene calls are TRBV10-3 and TRBJ1-1; the D is unclear. This CDR3 comprises 15 residues. Germline values: CDR1 ENHRY, CDR2 SYGVKD. V lost 3 bases, J lost 4 bases, and 15 bases lay in between.